This T cell receptor (beta chain) was captured in a study of early T cells in non-severe SARS-CoV-2 infection. CDR3 length equals 14 residues. The V and J ends lost 4 bases and 4 bases, in that order; junction bases with no gene match: 2. Germline CDR1 and CDR2: SGHRS and YFSETQ. This clonotype was recorded at least ten times. The target antigen is unknown. MiXCR, applied by TCRdb to the 5' RACE reads, yields one record per CDR3 protein. The sample has about 64,000 distinct CDR3 sequences; around 4.7% are singletons. Study-level points and caveats: Anti-spike CD8 responses were favored in VDJdb matching, and private and CD4 specificities were missed.

The specimen sequenced was whole blood. The sequence was collected from an adult who was a healthcare worker with PCR-confirmed SARS-CoV-2 infection or an uninfected control (not recorded which). The chain combines TRBV5-1 with TRBJ2-2; 9 nucleotides line up with TRBD1. DNA of the CDR3: TGCGCCAGCAGCGTGGGACAGGGCACCGGGGAGCTGTTTTTT. Protein product: CASSVGQGTGELFF.